Listed below are T cell receptor beta chains from one sample, sequenced in a study of a mutant IDH1 vaccine in newly diagnosed glioma. The data were produced by immunoSEQ multiplex PCR, yet TCRdb's version contains in-frame clones alone and is incomplete. The sample yields around 100,000 clones, 90% seen once. For these TCRs, the target antigens are not known. The sequenced sample was PBMCs, obtained from a glioma patient whose treatment included an IDH1 peptide vaccine. Every receptor here comes from a woman in her fifties or sixties with glioma. Each CDR3 is given without its conserved first and last residue. Each record gives: V gene, J gene, CDR3 length, CDR3 protein.

>TRBV27|TRBJ2-1|13
ASSSALSSYNEQF
>TRBV5-1|TRBJ2-3|14
ASSSTGEVVTDTQY
>TRBV6-1|TRBJ2-7|12
ASSEAGFGNEQY
>TRBV5-1|TRBJ2-3|11
ASTSEGMDTQY
>TRBV5-4|TRBJ2-7|15
ASSPRGGGGSSYEQY
>TRBV30|TRBJ2-5|10
ARGGQGETQY
>TRBV9|TRBJ2-5|16
ASSPFGTSGAAGETQY
>TRBV11-3|TRBJ2-7|12
ASSLRAGVYEQY
>TRBV28|TRBJ2-1|12
ASSPGTEWNEQF
>TRBV10-3|TRBJ1-2|11
AISDGQGAGYT